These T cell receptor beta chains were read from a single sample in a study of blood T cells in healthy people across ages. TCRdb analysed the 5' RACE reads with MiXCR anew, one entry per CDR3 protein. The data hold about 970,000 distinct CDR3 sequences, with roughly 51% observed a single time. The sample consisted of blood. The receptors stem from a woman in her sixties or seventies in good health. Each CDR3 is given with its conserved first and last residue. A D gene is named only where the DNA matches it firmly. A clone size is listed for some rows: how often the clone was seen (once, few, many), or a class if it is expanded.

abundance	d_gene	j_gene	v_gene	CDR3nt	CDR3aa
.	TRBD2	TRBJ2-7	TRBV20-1	TGCAGTGCGTCCGCCGGGATTAGCGGGAGTATCTACGAGCAGTACTTC	CSASAGISGSIYEQYF
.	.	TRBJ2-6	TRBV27	TGTGCCAGCAGTTTTGATCCGGGCTCTGGGGCCAACGTCCTGACTTTC	CASSFDPGSGANVLTF
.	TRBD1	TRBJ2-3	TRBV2	TGTGCCAGCAGGGACAGGTGGGGAACCCGCAGCACAGATACGCAGTATTTT	CASRDRWGTRSTDTQYF
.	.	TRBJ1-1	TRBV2	TGTGCCAGCAGAATCGAGAGCCGGGGCGCTTTCTTT	CASRIESRGAFF
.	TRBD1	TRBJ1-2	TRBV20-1	TGCAGTGCAAGGGACAGCCTCCGGTATGGCTACACCTTC	CSARDSLRYGYTF
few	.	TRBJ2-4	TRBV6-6	TGTGCCAGCAGCTCCCCGGTTAGTGGGTGGAAAAACATTCAGTACTTC	CASSSPVSGWKNIQYF
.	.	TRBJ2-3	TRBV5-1	TGCGCCAGCTACCTTGGTCAGACGCAGTATTTT	CASYLGQTQYF
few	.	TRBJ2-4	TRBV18	TGTGCCAGCGCACCACCGAGGGGAGACATTCAGTACTTC	CASAPPRGDIQYF
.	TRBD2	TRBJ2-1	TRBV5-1	TGCGCCAGCAGCGGACGGGAGTTAGCGGGAAACAATGAGCAGTTCTTC	CASSGRELAGNNEQFF
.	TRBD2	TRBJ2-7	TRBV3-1	TGTGCCAGCAGCCAAGCCTGGACTAGCGGCTACGAGCAGTACTTC	CASSQAWTSGYEQYF
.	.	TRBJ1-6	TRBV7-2	TGTGTCAGCCCCCCAAAATACGAGAGGCCCCTCCACTTT	CVSPPKYERPLHF
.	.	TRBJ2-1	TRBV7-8	TGTGCCAGCAGCTTAGGGCGCGGGTCCTCCTACAATGAGCAGTTCTTC	CASSLGRGSSYNEQFF
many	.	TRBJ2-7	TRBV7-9	TGTGCCAGCAGCTTGTCGAGGTACGAGCAGTACTTC	CASSLSRYEQYF
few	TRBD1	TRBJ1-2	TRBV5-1	TGCGCCAGCAGCTTGGTTCCAGGGGGCGAGGATGGCTACACCTTC	CASSLVPGGEDGYTF
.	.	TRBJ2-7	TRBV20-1	TGCAGTGCCAAAACAGGGATCGCCCACGAGCAGTACTTC	CSAKTGIAHEQYF
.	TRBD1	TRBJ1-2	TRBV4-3	TGCGCCAGCAGCCAGGAAACGACAGGGCGGTATGGCTACACCTTC	CASSQETTGRYGYTF
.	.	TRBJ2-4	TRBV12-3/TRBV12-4	TGTGCCAGCAGTTTAGGGGGGGCAGGGGCAGACATTCAGTACTTC	CASSLGGAGADIQYF
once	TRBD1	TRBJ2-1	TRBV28	TGTGCCAGCAATACGAGGGGGCCTGGGTCCTACAATGAGCAGTTCTTC	CASNTRGPGSYNEQFF
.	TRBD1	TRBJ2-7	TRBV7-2	TGTGCCAGCAGCTTAGCGCTGTACAGGGGGTACGAGCAGTACTTC	CASSLALYRGYEQYF
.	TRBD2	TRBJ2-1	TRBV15	TGTGCCACCAGCAGAGGGACTAGCGGGAATGAGCAGTTCTTC	CATSRGTSGNEQFF
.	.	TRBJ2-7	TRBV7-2	TGTGCCAGCAGCTTAGTGGCGGGTGACGAGCAGTACTTC	CASSLVAGDEQYF
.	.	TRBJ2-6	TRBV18	TGTGCCAGCTCACCGACGCCGACGGTACACGTCTCTGGGGCCAACGTCCTGACTTTC	CASSPTPTVHVSGANVLTF
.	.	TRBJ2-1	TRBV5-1	TGCGCCAGCAGCAAAGTCAATTACAATGAGCAGTTCTTC	CASSKVNYNEQFF
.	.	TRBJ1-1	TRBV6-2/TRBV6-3	TGTGCCAGCAGTTACGTAAAGAACACTGAAGCTTTCTTT	CASSYVKNTEAFF
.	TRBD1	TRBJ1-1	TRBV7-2	TGTGCCAGCAGCTTAGAGGTGAGACAGGGTGAAGCTTTCTTT	CASSLEVRQGEAFF
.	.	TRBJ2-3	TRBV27	TGTGCCAGCAGTTTCCGTCGGGGTCCAGATACGCAGTATTTT	CASSFRRGPDTQYF
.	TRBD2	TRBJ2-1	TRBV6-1	TGTGCCAGCAGTGAATTGAGGCCGGGGGGGTTCTTC	CASSELRPGGFF
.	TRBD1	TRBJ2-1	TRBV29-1	TGCAGCGCGGGCGACAGGGCCTCCTACAATGAGCAGTTCTTC	CSAGDRASYNEQFF
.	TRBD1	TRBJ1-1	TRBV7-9	TGTGCCAGCAGCTTACTGGACAGGACCCCTGCTTTCTTT	CASSLLDRTPAFF
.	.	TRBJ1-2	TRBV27	TGTGCCAGCAGTGCAGACCGGCGATATGGCTACACCTTC	CASSADRRYGYTF
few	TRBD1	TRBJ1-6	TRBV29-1	TGCAGTATACGACAGGGGAGAGGGAATTCACCCCTCCACTTT	CSIRQGRGNSPLHF
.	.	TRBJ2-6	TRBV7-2	TGTGCCAGCAGCTTAACTTACTCCTCTGGGGCCAACGTCCTGACTTTC	CASSLTYSSGANVLTF
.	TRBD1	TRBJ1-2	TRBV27	TGTGCCAGCAGTCTTCTCGGGACAGACTTCTATGGCTACACCTTC	CASSLLGTDFYGYTF
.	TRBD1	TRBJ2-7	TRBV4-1	TGCGCCAGCAGCCCTGGGGACAGGAGATGCGAGCAGTACTTC	CASSPGDRRCEQYF
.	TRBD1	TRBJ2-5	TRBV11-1	TGTGCCAGCAGCTTAATAACAGGGGCTGCCCATGAGCAGTACTTC	CASSLITGAAHEQYF
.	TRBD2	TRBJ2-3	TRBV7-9	TGTGCCAGCGCTCCGGGACTAGCGGGACCAGATACGCAGTATTTT	CASAPGLAGPDTQYF